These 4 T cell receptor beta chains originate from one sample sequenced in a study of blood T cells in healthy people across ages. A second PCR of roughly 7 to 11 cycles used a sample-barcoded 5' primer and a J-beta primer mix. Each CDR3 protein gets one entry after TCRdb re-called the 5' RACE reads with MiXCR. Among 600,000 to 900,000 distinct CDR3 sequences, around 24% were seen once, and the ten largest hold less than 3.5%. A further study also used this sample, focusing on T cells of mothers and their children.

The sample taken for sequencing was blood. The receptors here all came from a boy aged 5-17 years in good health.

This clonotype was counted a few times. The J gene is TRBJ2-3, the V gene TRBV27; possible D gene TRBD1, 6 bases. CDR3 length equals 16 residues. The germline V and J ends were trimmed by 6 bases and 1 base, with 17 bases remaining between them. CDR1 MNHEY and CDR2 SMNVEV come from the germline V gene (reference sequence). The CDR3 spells CASRFTTGLGTDTQYF. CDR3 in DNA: TGTGCCAGCAGATTCACGACAGGTCTTGGCACAGATACGCAGTATTTT.

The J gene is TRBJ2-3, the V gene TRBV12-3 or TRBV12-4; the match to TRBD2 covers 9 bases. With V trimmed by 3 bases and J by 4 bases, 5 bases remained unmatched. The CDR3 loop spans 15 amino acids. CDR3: CASSFGLAFSDTQYF. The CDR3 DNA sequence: TGTGCCAGCAGTTTTGGACTAGCGTTTTCAGATACGCAGTATTTT.

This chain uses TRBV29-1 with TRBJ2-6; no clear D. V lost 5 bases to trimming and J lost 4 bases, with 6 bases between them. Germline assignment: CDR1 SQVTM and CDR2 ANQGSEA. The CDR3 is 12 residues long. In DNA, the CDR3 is TGCAGCGTTCCCCTGGGGGCCAACGTCCTGACTTTC. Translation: CSVPLGANVLTF.

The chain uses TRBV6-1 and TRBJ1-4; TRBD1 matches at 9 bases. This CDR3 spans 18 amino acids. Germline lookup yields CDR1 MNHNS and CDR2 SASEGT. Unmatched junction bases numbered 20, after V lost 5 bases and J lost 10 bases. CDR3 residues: CASSLRSGTGTLEGKLFF. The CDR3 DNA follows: TGTGCCAGCAGTCTTCGGAGTGGGACAGGGACCCTAGAGGGAAAACTGTTTTTT.